One T cell receptor beta chain is described in this entry. CDR3 size: 13 residues. V was trimmed by 5 bases and J by 0 bases, leaving 7 bases between them. Germline assignment: CDR1 LNHDA and CDR2 SQIVND (reference sequence). The sample comes from a study of cytomegalovirus exposure and HLA in healthy donors. Libraries were prepared by immunoSEQ multiplex PCR; TCRdb keeps only in-frame clonotypes and omits some of them. The table lists 100,000 to 150,000 clones, about 91% of them singletons. This TCR was sampled from a woman younger than 30 in good health and CMV-seronegative. V and J are TRBV19 and TRBJ1-1; D unclear. The sample taken for sequencing was PBMCs. The chain's CDR3 is CASSVQVNTEAFF. CDR3 in DNA: TGTGCCAGTAGTGTACAAGTGAACACTGAAGCTTTCTTT.